This T cell receptor (beta chain) is from a study of technical replicates of blood from a handful of donors. V dropped 6 bases and J dropped 7 bases, with 13 bases sitting between them. Germline CDR1 and CDR2: LNHDA and SQIVND (reference sequence). The length of the CDR3 is 14 residues. Profiled with immunoSEQ multiplex PCR; TCRdb holds only in-frame clones, not every one. The sample yields tens of thousands of clones, about 81% seen once. The J gene is TRBJ1-6, the V gene TRBV19; possible D gene TRBD1, 5 bases. The origin of this receptor is a human donor in good health. Some clones in this sample may be carry-over from other donors' samples. Input material: PBMCs. Here the CDR3 DNA reads TGTGCCAGTAGCGTGACTGGACAAAATTCACCCCTCCACTTT. This translates into CASSVTGQNSPLHF. Full variable domain (outside the CDR3, taken from reference TRBV19 and TRBJ1-6): DGGITQSPKYLFRKEGQNVTLSCEQNLNHDAMYWYRQDPGQGLRLIYYSQIVNDFQKGDIAEGYSVSREKKESFPLTVTSAQKNPTAFYLCASSVTGQNSPLHFGNGTRLTVT.